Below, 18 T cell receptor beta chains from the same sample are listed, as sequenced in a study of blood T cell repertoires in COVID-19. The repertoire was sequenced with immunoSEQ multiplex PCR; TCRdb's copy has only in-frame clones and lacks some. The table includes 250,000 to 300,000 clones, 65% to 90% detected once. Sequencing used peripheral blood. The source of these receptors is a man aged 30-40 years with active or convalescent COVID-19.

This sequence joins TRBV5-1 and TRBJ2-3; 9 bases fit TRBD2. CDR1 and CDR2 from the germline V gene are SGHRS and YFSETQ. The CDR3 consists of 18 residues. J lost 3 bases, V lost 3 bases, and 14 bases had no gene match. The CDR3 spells CASSSTRTSVLRTDTQYF. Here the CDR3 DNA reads TGCGCCAGCAGCTCTACCCGGACTAGCGTCCTCCGGACAGATACGCAGTATTTT. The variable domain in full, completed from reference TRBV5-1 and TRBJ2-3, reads KAGVTQTPRYLIKTRGQQVTLSCSPISGHRSVSWYQQTPGQGLQFLFEYFSETQRNKGNFPGRFSGRQFSNSRSEMNVSTLELGDSALYLCASSSTRTSVLRTDTQYFGPGTRLTVL.

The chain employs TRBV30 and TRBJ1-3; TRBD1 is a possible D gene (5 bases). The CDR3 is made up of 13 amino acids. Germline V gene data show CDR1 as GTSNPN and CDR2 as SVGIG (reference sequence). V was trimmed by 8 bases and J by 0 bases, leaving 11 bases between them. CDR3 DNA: TGTGCCACCCAGACAGCCTCTGGAAACACCATATATTTT. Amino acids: CATQTASGNTIYF.

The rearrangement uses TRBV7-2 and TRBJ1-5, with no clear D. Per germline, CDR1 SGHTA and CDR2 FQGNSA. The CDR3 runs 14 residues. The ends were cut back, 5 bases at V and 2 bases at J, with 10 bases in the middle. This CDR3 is CASSPLLGNQPQHF. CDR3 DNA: TGTGCCAGCAGCCCCCTACTTGGCAATCAGCCCCAGCATTTT.

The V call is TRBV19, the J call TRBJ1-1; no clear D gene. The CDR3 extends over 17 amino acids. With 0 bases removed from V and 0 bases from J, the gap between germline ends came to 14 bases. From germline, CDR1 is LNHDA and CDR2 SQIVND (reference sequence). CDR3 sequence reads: CASSIDPGDVLNTEAFF. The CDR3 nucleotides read TGTGCCAGTAGTATAGATCCCGGAGACGTTTTGAACACTGAAGCTTTCTTT.

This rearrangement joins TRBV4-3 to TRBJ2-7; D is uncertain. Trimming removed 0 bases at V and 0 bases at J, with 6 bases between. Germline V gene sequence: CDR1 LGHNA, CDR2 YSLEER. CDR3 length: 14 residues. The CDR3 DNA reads TGCGCCAGCAGCCAAGAAAGCTTCTCCTACGAGCAGTACTTC. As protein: CASSQESFSYEQYF.

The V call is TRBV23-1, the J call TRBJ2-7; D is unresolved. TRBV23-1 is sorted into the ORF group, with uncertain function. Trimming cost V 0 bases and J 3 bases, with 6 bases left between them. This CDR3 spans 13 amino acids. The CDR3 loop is CASSQSPCYEQYF. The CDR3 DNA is TGCGCCAGCAGTCAATCCCCTTGCTACGAGCAGTACTTC.

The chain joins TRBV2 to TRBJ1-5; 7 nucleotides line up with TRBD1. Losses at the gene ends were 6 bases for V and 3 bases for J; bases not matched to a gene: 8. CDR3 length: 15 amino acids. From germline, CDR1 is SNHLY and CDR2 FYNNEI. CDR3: CASRGGQRFNQPQHF. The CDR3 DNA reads TGTGCCAGCAGGGGGGGACAGAGATTCAATCAGCCCCAGCATTTT.

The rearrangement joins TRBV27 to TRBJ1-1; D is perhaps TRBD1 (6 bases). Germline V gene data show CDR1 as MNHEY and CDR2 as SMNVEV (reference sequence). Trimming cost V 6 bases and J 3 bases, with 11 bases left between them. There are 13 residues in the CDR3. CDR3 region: CASSSGGHTEAFF. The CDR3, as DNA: TGTGCCAGCAGCTCCGGGGGGCACACTGAAGCTTTCTTT.

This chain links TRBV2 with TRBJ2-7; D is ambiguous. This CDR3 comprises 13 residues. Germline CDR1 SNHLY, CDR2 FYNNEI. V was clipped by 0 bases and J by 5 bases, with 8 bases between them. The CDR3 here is CASSEARSDEQYF. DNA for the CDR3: TGTGCCAGCAGTGAAGCCCGGTCGGACGAGCAGTACTTC.

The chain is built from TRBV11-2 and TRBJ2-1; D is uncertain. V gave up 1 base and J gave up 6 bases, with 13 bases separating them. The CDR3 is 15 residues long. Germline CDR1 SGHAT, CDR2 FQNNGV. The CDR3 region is CASSLVALAFNEQFF. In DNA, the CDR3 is TGTGCCAGCAGCTTAGTGGCCCTCGCTTTCAATGAGCAGTTCTTC.

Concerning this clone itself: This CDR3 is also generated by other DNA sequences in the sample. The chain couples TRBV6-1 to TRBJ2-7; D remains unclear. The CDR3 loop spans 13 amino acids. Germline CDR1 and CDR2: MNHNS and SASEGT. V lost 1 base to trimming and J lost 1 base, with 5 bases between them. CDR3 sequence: CASSEGLSYEQYF. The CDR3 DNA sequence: TGTGCCAGCAGTGAAGGACTTTCCTACGAGCAGTACTTC.

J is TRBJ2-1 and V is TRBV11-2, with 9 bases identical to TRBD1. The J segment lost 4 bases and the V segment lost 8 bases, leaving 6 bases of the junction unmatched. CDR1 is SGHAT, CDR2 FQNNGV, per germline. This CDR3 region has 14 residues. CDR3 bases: TGTGCCAGCGGCCAGGGACAGGGATACAATGAGCAGTTCTTC. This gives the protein CASGQGQGYNEQFF.

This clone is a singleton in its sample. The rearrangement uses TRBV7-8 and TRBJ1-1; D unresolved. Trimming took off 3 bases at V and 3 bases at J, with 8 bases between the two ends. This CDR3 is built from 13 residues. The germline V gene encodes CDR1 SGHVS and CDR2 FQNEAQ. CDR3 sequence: CASSLQRDTEAFF. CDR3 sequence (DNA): TGTGCCAGCAGCTTGCAGAGGGACACTGAAGCTTTCTTT. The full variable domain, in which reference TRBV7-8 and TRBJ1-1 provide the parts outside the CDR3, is GAGVSQSPRYKVAKRGQDVALRCDPISGHVSLFWYQQALGQGPEFLTYFQNEAQLDKSGLPSDRFFAERPEGSVSTLKIQRTQQEDSAVYLCASSLQRDTEAFFGQGTRLTVV.

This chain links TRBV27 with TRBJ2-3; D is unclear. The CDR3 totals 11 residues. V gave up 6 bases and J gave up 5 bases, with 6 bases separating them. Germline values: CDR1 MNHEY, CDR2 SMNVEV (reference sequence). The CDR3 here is CASSYLDTQYF. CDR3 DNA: TGTGCCAGCAGCTACTTAGATACGCAGTATTTT.

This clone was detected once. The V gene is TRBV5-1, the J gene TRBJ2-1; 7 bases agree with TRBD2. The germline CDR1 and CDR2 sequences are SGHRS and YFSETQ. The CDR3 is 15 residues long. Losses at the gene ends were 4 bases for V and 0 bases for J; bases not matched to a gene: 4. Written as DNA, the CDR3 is TGCGCCAGCAGCCCCCAGCGGGGCTCCTACAATGAGCAGTTCTTC. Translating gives CASSPQRGSYNEQFF. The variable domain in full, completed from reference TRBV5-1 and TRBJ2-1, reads KAGVTQTPRYLIKTRGQQVTLSCSPISGHRSVSWYQQTPGQGLQFLFEYFSETQRNKGNFPGRFSGRQFSNSRSEMNVSTLELGDSALYLCASSPQRGSYNEQFFGPGTRLTVL.

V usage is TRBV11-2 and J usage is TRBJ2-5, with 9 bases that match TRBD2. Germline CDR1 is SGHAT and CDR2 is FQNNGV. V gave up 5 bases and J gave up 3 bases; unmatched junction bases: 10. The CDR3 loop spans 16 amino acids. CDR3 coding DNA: TGTGCCAGCAGCCGAGGGGTTCTAGCGGGGAAAGAGACCCAGTACTTC. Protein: CASSRGVLAGKETQYF.

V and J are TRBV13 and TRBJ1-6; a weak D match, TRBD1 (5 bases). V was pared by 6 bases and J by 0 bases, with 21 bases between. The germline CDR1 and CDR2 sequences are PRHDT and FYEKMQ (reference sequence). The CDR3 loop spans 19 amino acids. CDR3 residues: CASRLAGGTASSYNSPLHF. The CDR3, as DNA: TGTGCCAGCAGACTCGCGGGGGGGACTGCGAGCTCCTATAATTCACCCCTCCACTTT.

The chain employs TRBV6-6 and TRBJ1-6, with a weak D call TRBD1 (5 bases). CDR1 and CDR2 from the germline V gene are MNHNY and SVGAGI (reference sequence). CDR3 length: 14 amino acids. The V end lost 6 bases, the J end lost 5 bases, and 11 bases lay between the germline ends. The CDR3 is CASSGSGNNSPLHF. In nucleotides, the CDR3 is TGTGCCAGCAGCGGCTCAGGGAATAATTCACCCCTCCACTTT.